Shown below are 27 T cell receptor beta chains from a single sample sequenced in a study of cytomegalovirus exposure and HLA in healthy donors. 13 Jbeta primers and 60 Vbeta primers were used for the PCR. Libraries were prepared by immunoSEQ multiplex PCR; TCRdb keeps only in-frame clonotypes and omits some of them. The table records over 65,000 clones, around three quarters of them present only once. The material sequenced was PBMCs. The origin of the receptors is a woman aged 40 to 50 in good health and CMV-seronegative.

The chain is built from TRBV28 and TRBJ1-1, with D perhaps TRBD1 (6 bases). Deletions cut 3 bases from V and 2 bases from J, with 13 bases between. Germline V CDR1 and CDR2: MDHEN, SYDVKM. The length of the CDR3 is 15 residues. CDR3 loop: CASSFPGDINTEAFF. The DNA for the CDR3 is TGTGCCAGCAGTTTTCCCGGGGACATCAACACTGAAGCTTTCTTT.

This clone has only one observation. CDR3 nucleotides: TGTGCCAGCAGCTTGGGACAGGGGAGCAATCAGCCCCAGCATTTT. Encoded protein: CASSLGQGSNQPQHF. This chain joins TRBV5-6 and TRBJ1-5; 8 bases agree with TRBD1. Unmatched junction bases numbered 0, after V lost 0 bases and J lost 1 base. The germline gives CDR1 SGHDT, CDR2 YYEEEE. The CDR3 is 15 amino acids.

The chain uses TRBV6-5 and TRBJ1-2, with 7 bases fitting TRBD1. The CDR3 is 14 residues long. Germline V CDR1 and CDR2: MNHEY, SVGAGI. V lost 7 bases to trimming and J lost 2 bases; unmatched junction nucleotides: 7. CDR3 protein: CASNEQGSNYGYTF. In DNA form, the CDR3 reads TGTGCCAGCAATGAACAGGGGTCGAACTATGGCTACACCTTC.

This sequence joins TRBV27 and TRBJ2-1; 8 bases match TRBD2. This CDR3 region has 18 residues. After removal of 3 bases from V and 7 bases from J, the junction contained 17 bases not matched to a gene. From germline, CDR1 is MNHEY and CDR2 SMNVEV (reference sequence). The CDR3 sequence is CASSLPRTAGARPNEQFF. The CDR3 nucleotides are TGTGCCAGCAGTTTGCCACGCACAGCGGGAGCAAGACCAAATGAGCAGTTCTTC.

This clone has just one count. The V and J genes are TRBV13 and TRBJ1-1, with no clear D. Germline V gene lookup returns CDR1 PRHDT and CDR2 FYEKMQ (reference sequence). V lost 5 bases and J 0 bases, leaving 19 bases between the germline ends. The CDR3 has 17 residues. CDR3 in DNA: TGTGCCAGCAGCCCAAATTGGCCCCCAGACTTGAACACTGAAGCTTTCTTT. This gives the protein CASSPNWPPDLNTEAFF.

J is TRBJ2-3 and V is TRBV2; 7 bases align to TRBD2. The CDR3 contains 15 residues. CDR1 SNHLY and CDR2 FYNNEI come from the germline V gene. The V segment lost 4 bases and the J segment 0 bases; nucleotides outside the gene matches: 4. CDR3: CASSVFSGSTDTQYF. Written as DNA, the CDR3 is TGTGCCAGCAGTGTTTTTAGCGGGAGCACAGATACGCAGTATTTT.

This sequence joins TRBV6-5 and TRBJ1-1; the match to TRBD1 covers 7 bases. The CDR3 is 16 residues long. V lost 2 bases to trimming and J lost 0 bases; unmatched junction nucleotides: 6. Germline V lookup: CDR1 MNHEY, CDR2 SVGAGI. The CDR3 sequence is CASSYRKGQMNTEAFF. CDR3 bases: TGTGCCAGCAGTTACCGGAAGGGACAGATGAACACTGAAGCTTTCTTT.

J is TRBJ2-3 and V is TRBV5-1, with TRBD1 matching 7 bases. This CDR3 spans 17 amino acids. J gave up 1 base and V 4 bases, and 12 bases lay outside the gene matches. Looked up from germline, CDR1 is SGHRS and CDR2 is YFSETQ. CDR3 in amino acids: CASSPGQLGQGTDTQYF. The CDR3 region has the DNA TGCGCCAGCAGCCCTGGCCAACTTGGACAGGGCACAGATACGCAGTATTTT.

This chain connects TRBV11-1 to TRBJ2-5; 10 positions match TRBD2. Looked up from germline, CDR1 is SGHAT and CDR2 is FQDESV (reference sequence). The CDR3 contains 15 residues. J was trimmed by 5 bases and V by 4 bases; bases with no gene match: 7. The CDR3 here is CASSSRLAGAETQYF. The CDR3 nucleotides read TGTGCCAGCAGCTCCAGACTAGCGGGTGCGGAGACCCAGTACTTC. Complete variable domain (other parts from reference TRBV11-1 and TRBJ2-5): EAEVAQSPRYKITEKSQAVAFWCDPISGHATLYWYRQILGQGPELLVQFQDESVVDDSQLPKDRFSAERLKGVDSTLKIQPAELGDSAMYLCASSSRLAGAETQYFGPGTRLLVL.

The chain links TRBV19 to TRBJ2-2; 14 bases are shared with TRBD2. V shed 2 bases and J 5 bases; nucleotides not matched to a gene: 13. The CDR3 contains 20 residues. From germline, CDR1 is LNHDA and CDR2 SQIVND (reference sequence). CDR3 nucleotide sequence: TGTGCCAGTAGTATAAGGGGTCCGGGACTAGCGGGAGTTGGGACCGGGGAGCTGTTTTTT. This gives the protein CASSIRGPGLAGVGTGELFF.

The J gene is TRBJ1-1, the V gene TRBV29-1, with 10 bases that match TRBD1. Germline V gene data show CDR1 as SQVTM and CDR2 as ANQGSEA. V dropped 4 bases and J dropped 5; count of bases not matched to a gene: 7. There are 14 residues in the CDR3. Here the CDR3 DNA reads TGCAGCGTTGGTGGCGGACAGGGGGAAACTGAAGCTTTCTTT. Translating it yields CSVGGGQGETEAFF.

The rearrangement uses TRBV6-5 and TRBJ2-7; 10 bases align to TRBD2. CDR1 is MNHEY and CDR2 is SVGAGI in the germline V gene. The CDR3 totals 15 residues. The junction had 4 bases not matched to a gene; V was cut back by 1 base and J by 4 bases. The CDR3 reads CASSYWASGGYEQYF. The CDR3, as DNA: TGTGCCAGCAGTTACTGGGCTAGCGGGGGTTACGAGCAGTACTTC.

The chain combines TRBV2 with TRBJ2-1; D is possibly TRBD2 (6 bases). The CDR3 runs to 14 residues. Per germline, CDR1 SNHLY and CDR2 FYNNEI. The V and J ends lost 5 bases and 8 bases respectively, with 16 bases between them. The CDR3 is CASSRLTSFDEQFF. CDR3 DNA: TGTGCCAGCAGTAGACTCACTAGCTTCGATGAGCAGTTCTTC. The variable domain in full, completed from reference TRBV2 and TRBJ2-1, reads EPEVTQTPSHQVTQMGQEVILRCVPISNHLYFYWYRQILGQKVEFLVSFYNNEISEKSEIFDDQFSVERPDGSNFTLKIRSTKLEDSAMYFCASSRLTSFDEQFFGPGTRLTVL.

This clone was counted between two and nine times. The CDR3 bases are TGTGCCAGCAGCTGGGAGCTGGGTGAGCAGTTCTTC. It is translated as CASSWELGEQFF. The chain has TRBV5-6 and TRBJ2-1; a weak D match, TRBD2 (5 bases). Deletions cut 3 bases from V and 9 bases from J, with 10 bases between. The CDR3 consists of 12 residues. The germline CDR1 and CDR2 sequences are SGHDT and YYEEEE.

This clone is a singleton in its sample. CDR3 amino acids: CASSEFDEQFF. The CDR3 DNA reads TGTGCCAGCAGTGAATTCGATGAGCAGTTCTTC. The chain couples TRBV2 to TRBJ2-1; D not resolved. Trimming removed 2 bases from V and 8 bases from J, with 4 bases in between. Germline assignment: CDR1 SNHLY and CDR2 FYNNEI. This CDR3 has 11 amino acids.

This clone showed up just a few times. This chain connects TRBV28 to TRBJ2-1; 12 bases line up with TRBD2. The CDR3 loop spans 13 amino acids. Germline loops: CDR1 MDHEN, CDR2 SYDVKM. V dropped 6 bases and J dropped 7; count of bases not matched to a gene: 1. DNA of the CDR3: TGTGCCAGCAGGACTAGCGGGAGTAATGAGCAGTTCTTC. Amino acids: CASRTSGSNEQFF.

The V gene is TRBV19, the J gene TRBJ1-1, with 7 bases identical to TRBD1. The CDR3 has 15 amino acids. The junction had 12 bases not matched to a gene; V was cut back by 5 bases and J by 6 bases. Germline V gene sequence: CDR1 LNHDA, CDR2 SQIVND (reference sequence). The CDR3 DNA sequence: TGTGCCAGTAGTCCTTCGACAGGGACTGGCGCTGAAGCTTTCTTT. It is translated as CASSPSTGTGAEAFF.

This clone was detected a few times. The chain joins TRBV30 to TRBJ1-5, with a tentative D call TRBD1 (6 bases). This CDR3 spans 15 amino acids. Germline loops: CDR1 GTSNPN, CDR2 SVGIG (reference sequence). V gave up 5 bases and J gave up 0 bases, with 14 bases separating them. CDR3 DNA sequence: TGTGCCTGGGGTGCCGGGACATTTAGCAATCAGCCCCAGCATTTT. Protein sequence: CAWGAGTFSNQPQHF.

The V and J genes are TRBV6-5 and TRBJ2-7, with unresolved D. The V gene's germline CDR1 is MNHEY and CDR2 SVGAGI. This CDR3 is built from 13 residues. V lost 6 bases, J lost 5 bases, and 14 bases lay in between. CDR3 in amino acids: CASSAEVVNEQYF. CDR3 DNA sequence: TGTGCCAGCAGCGCCGAGGTTGTGAACGAGCAGTACTTC.

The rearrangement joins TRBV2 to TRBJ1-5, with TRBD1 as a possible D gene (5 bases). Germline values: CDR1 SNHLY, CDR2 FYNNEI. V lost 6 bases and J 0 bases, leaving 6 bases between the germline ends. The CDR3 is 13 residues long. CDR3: CASSDSSNQPQHF. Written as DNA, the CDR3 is TGTGCCAGCAGCGACAGTAGCAATCAGCCCCAGCATTTT.

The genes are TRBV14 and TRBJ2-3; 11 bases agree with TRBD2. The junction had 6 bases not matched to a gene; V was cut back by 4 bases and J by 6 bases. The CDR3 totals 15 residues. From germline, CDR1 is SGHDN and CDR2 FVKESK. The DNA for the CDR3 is TGTGCCAGCAGCCGACTAGCGGGATCTTATGATACGCAGTATTTT. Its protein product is CASSRLAGSYDTQYF.

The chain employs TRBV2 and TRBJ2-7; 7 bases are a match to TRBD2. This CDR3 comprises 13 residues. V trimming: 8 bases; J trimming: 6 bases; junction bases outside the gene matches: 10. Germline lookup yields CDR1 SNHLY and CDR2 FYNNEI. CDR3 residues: CASGREPPLEQYF. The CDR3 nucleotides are TGTGCCAGCGGGCGGGAGCCCCCTCTCGAGCAGTACTTC.

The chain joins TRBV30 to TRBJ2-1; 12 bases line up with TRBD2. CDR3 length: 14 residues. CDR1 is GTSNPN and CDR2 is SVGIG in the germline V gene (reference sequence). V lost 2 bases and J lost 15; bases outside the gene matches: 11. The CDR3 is CAWSPTTSGGFRFF. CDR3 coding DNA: TGTGCCTGGAGTCCCACGACTAGCGGGGGCTTTAGGTTCTTC.

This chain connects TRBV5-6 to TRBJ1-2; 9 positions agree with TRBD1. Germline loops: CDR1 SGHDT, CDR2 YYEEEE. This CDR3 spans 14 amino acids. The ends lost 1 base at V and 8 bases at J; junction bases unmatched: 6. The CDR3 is CASSLNRGLNGYTF. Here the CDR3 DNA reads TGTGCCAGCAGCTTGAACAGGGGGCTTAACGGCTACACCTTC.

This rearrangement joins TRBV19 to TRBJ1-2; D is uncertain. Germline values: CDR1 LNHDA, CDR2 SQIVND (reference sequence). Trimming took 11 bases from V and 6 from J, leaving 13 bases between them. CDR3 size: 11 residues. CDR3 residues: CAAMGGNGYTF. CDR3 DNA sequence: TGTGCCGCAATGGGAGGGAATGGCTACACCTTC. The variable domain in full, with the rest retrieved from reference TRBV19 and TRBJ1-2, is DGGITQSPKYLFRKEGQNVTLSCEQNLNHDAMYWYRQDPGQGLRLIYYSQIVNDFQKGDIAEGYSVSREKKESFPLTVTSAQKNPTAFYLCAAMGGNGYTFGSGTRLTVV.

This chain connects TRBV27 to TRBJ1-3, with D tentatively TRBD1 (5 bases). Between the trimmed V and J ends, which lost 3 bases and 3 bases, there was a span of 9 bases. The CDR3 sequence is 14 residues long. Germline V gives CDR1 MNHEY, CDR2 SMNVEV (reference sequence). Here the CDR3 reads CASSLGGSGNTIYF. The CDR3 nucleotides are TGTGCCAGCAGTTTGGGGGGTAGTGGAAACACCATATATTTT.

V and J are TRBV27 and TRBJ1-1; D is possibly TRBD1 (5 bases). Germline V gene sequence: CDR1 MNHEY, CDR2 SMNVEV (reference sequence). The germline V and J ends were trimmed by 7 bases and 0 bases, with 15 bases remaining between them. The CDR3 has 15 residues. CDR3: CASTRIGGMNTEAFF. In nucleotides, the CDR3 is TGTGCCAGCACCCGCATTGGGGGGATGAACACTGAAGCTTTCTTT.